The rows below give T cell receptor beta chains drawn from one sample of a study of beta chain features in type 1 diabetes. The repertoire was sequenced with immunoSEQ multiplex PCR; TCRdb's copy has only in-frame clones and lacks some. Seen here are 300,000 to 350,000 clones, around 9.7% observed once, and the top ten hold 0.95% to 1.1%. Sequenced material: central memory CD4+ T cells from blood. The receptors shown here come from a man aged 25-40 years with type 1 diabetes. Both conserved end residues are part of each CDR3. Clone size, where shown, is once, few, many, or a class for clones that have expanded.

TRBV5-4,many,TRBJ2-2,CASSPRDRGNTGELFF
TRBV7-2,many,TRBJ2-2,CASSSPRGTANTGELFF
TRBV5-4,.,TRBJ1-1,CASSLGGGGTEAFF
TRBV5-1,few,TRBJ2-7,CASSLALGVSGYEQYF
TRBV7-2,once,TRBJ2-2,CASTLGQGNTGELFF
TRBV10-3,few,TRBJ2-3,CAISGPGTRSDTQYF
TRBV25-1,few,TRBJ2-7,CASSESTGSIPYEQYF
TRBV14,few,TRBJ2-7,CASSRGLALEQYF
TRBV6-1,few,TRBJ1-2,CAGGGRTAGVGETF
TRBV4-3,few,TRBJ1-2,CASSQQGSRGYTF
TRBV29-1,.,TRBJ1-1,CSVEWSGWAEAFF
TRBV7-2,few,TRBJ2-2,CASSRDRVSPGELFF
TRBV6-5,.,TRBJ2-5,CASSYSVDRKETQYF
TRBV10-3,few,TRBJ1-1,CATYQGAGTEAFF
TRBV30,few,TRBJ2-5,CACDITGLQETQYF
TRBV5-1,few,TRBJ2-7,CASSLVSSGAHEQYF
TRBV6-5,.,TRBJ2-3,CASSSPQGLPTQYF
TRBV29-1,.,TRBJ2-3,CSVEVSSADTQYF
TRBV27,.,TRBJ1-2,CASSFSRVDYGYTF
TRBV6-5,few,TRBJ1-3,CASSLGRTAGNTIYF
TRBV5-1,many,TRBJ2-2,CASSLAYSGATSGELFF
TRBV5-6,many,TRBJ1-1,CASSLALTGAFF
TRBV2,few,TRBJ2-3,CASRLAGGLGTDTQYF
TRBV5-1,.,TRBJ1-1,CASSLTGATEAFF